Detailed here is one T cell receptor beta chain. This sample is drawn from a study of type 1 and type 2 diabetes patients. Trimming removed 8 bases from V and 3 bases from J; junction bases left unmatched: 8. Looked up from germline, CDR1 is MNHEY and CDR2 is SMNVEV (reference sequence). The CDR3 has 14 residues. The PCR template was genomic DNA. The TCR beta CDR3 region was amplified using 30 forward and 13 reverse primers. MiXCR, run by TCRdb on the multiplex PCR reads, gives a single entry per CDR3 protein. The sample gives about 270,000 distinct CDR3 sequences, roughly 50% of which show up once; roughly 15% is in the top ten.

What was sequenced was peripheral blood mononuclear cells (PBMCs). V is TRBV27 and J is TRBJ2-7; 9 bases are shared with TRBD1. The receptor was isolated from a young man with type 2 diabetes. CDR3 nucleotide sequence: TGTGCCAGCGCCCCGGGACAGGGAGTCTACGAGCAGTACTTC. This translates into CASAPGQGVYEQYF.